This T cell receptor (beta chain) was identified during a study of blood T cell repertoires in COVID-19. Study-level background: Acute and convalescent COVID-19 specimens originated in the United States, Italy and Spain. From T cells, B-cell-depleted T cells, or PBMCs came the material, which was cDNA or gDNA.

In the study's own analysis: Quantification of nucleated cells was approximated via reference gene primer amplification. Only in-frame clones appear in the TCRdb table, and some are missing; sequencing was by immunoSEQ multiplex PCR. That table furnishes V, J and clone size, whereas the DNA furnished D and trimming. This table holds about 150,000 clones, almost 80% found once. Germline-derived CDR1 and CDR2 are LNHDA and SQIVND (reference sequence). V was clipped by 4 bases and J by 5 bases; unmatched bases: 8. The CDR3 runs 15 residues. Sample: peripheral blood. This sequence was found in a man aged 50 or older with active or convalescent COVID-19. The chain employs TRBV19 and TRBJ1-1, with 9 positions matching TRBD1. The CDR3 sequence: CASSTTGTGRTEAFF. The CDR3 coding sequence is TGTGCCAGTAGTACTACCGGGACAGGGAGGACTGAAGCTTTCTTT.